This TCR beta chain is from a study of blood T cells in healthy people across ages. A second PCR, run for about 7 to 11 cycles, used a sample-barcoded 5' primer plus a J-beta primer mix. Each CDR3 protein gets one entry after TCRdb re-called the 5' RACE reads with MiXCR. The sample records under 2 million distinct CDR3 sequences, around 35% being singletons. Study results and limitations: Long-lived donors had more naive CD4+ cells and higher diversity than aged donors.

This CDR3 has 13 amino acids. CDR1 and CDR2 (germline): SGDLS, YYNGEE. V was shortened by 4 bases and J by 9 bases, with 14 bases between the two germline ends. As concerns this clonotype: Its antigen remains unknown.

The origin of this receptor is a woman between 25 and 40 years old in good health. The sequencing input was blood. The gene calls are TRBV9 and TRBJ2-1; D is unclear. CDR3 loop: CASSTLEVLEQFF. The CDR3 DNA reads TGTGCCAGCAGCACCTTAGAAGTTCTTGAGCAGTTCTTC.